The clone carrying this T cell receptor beta chain was picked up one time. The study drew participants aged about 18 to 90 years from some 24 US areas. The data belong to a study of blood T cell repertoires in COVID-19. Across the whole study: From T cells, B-cell-depleted T cells, or PBMCs came the material, which was cDNA or gDNA.

This CDR3 has 22 amino acids. V gave up 0 bases and J gave up 6 bases; unmatched junction bases: 23. In germline, CDR1 is KGHDR, CDR2 SFDVKD. The authors' processing: Researchers report that nucleated cell counts were estimated from reference gene primer amplification. Repertoires were generated with immunoSEQ multiplex PCR, while TCRdb's copy carries only in-frame clones and drops some. The D gene and trimming were derived from the DNA, and the V and J assignments and clone size from that table. The sample has 250,000 to 300,000 clones, around 80% seen once; the top ten hold 3.5% to 5%. The genes are TRBV24-1 and TRBJ1-5, with 9 bases lining up with TRBD1. Sequencing was done on a sample of PBMCs or T cells enriched from blood (not recorded which). This TCR was sampled from a man younger than 40 with acute COVID-19. CDR3 in DNA: TGTGCCACCAGTGATTTGTGGAACGCACAGGGGGCATTGGGTCCAGAGAGTCAGCCCCAGCATTTT. As protein: CATSDLWNAQGALGPESQPQHF.